Listed here are 15 T cell receptor beta chains from one sample, sequenced in a study of identifying expanded T cells in peripheral blood. Some clones are missing from TCRdb's copy, which holds only in-frame ones; the method was immunoSEQ multiplex PCR. The sample lists about 100,000 clones; around nine tenths were seen once. Sequenced material: blood. Receptor source: a person aged 18-70 years in good health.

The chain recombines TRBV9 with TRBJ2-5; TRBD2 matches 7 bases. This CDR3 comprises 15 residues. The V and J ends lost 0 bases and 0 bases, in that order; junction bases with no gene match: 2. Germline V gives CDR1 SGDLS, CDR2 YYNGEE. In nucleotides, the CDR3 is TGTGCCAGCAGCGTAGCCGGGGGGTACCAAGAGACCCAGTACTTC. It codes for CASSVAGGYQETQYF.

The genes are TRBV11-3 and TRBJ2-1; 12 bases are a match to TRBD2. Germline V CDR1 and CDR2: SGHNT, YENEEA. The CDR3 extends over 15 amino acids. With V trimmed by 5 bases and J by 10 bases, 9 bases remained unmatched. The CDR3 protein is CASSPRLAGVGEQFF. The CDR3 DNA sequence: TGTGCCAGCAGCCCCCGACTAGCGGGGGTTGGCGAGCAGTTCTTC.

V usage is TRBV7-8 and J usage is TRBJ2-1, with 14 bases aligning to TRBD2. J was trimmed by 10 bases and V by 5 bases; bases with no gene match: 13. Looked up from germline, CDR1 is SGHVS and CDR2 is FQNEAQ. This CDR3 has 17 residues. DNA of the CDR3: TGTGCCAGCAGCCCCGCCCCGACTAGCGGGAGGGCCGGAGAGCAGTTCTTC. Translating it yields CASSPAPTSGRAGEQFF.

V usage is TRBV28 and J usage is TRBJ2-3; 11 bases match TRBD2. CDR1 and CDR2 from the germline V gene are MDHEN and SYDVKM. The CDR3 consists of 15 residues. V shed 6 bases and J 5 bases; nucleotides not matched to a gene: 7. The CDR3 spells CASSKISGRGDTQYF. DNA of the CDR3: TGTGCCAGCAGCAAGATTAGCGGGAGGGGAGATACGCAGTATTTT.

The rearrangement joins TRBV7-9 to TRBJ2-7; D gene ambiguous. The CDR3 loop spans 12 amino acids. The germline CDR1 and CDR2 sequences are SEHNR and FQNEAQ (reference sequence). Trimming removed 1 base from V and 3 bases from J, with 4 bases in between. In DNA, the CDR3 is TGTGCCAGCAGCTTAGGGTTCTACGAGCAGTACTTC. Translated: CASSLGFYEQYF. The whole variable domain, remainder taken from reference TRBV7-9 and TRBJ2-7, is DTGVSQNPRHKITKRGQNVTFRCDPISEHNRLYWYRQTLGQGPEFLTYFQNEAQLEKSRLLSDRFSAERPKGSFSTLEIQRTEQGDSAMYLCASSLGFYEQYFGPGTRLTVT.

The rearrangement uses TRBV30 and TRBJ2-5; D possibly corresponds to TRBD2 (5 bases). V was shortened by 5 bases and J by 5 bases, with 21 bases between the two germline ends. This CDR3 region has 15 residues. CDR1 is GTSNPN and CDR2 is SVGIG in the germline V gene (reference sequence). The CDR3 region is CAWGSREYDVETQYF. The DNA for the CDR3 is TGTGCCTGGGGCTCAAGGGAGTATGATGTGGAGACCCAGTACTTC.

The genes are TRBV28 and TRBJ2-5, with D maybe TRBD1 (7 bases). The ends were cut back, 7 bases at V and 0 bases at J, with 15 bases in the middle. Germline V gives CDR1 MDHEN, CDR2 SYDVKM. This CDR3 region has 15 residues. The chain's CDR3 is CASNQGGSYQETQYF. CDR3 in DNA: TGTGCCAGCAACCAGGGGGGTAGTTACCAAGAGACCCAGTACTTC.

The chain couples TRBV19 to TRBJ2-1; 7 bases align to TRBD1. V shed 0 bases, J shed 4 bases, and the junction held 12 bases outside the gene matches. The CDR3 totals 18 residues. CDR1 is LNHDA, CDR2 SQIVND, per germline (reference sequence). The CDR3 DNA sequence: TGTGCCAGTAGTATAGATCTATTGCCGGGACAGATATACAATGAGCAGTTCTTC. This translates into CASSIDLLPGQIYNEQFF.

The genes are TRBV4-3 and TRBJ2-7; no reliable D call. With 1 base removed from V and 2 bases from J, the gap between germline ends came to 12 bases. The CDR3 covers 15 residues. Germline CDR1 LGHNA, CDR2 YSLEER. The CDR3 here is CASSQGSGLTYEQYF. For the CDR3, the DNA is TGCGCCAGCAGCCAAGGATCGGGCCTAACCTACGAGCAGTACTTC.

The chain links TRBV7-9 to TRBJ2-7; 10 positions match TRBD2. This CDR3 has 16 residues. The germline CDR1 and CDR2 sequences are SEHNR and FQNEAQ (reference sequence). V was clipped by 5 bases and J by 3 bases; unmatched bases: 10. The CDR3 reads CASSQDEASGGYEQYF. Written as DNA, the CDR3 is TGTGCCAGCAGCCAAGATGAGGCTAGCGGGGGCTACGAGCAGTACTTC.

J is TRBJ2-2 and V is TRBV28; D unclear. The length of the CDR3 is 14 residues. Germline CDR1 reads MDHEN; CDR2 reads SYDVKM. V lost 3 bases and J lost 7, with 12 bases in between. The CDR3 region has the DNA TGTGCCAGCAGTTTTCGGGTAGAGGTCGGGGAGCTGTTTTTT. Amino acid sequence: CASSFRVEVGELFF.

The chain joins TRBV30 to TRBJ2-3; D is uncertain. Trimming took 4 bases from V and 3 from J, leaving 5 bases between them. CDR1 and CDR2 from the germline V gene are GTSNPN and SVGIG (reference sequence). This CDR3 is 11 amino acids long. The CDR3 DNA reads as TGTGCCTGGACCGGGACAGATACGCAGTATTTT. Translating it yields CAWTGTDTQYF.

The rearrangement links TRBV11-2 to TRBJ2-7, with a possible D match to TRBD2 (5 bases). The germline gives CDR1 SGHAT, CDR2 FQNNGV. The CDR3 runs 14 residues. V lost 6 bases to trimming and J lost 0 bases, with 12 bases between them. The CDR3 here is CASREAGYSYEQYF. The CDR3 coding sequence is TGTGCCAGCAGGGAGGCCGGATACTCCTACGAGCAGTACTTC.

The chain links TRBV15 to TRBJ2-5; 8 bases match TRBD2. V lost 0 bases to trimming and J lost 5 bases; unmatched junction nucleotides: 8. The CDR3 is made up of 16 amino acids. Germline V gives CDR1 LNHNV, CDR2 YYDKDF (reference sequence). The CDR3 DNA sequence: TGTGCCACCAGCAGAGACCTCGGGGGGGACCGGGAGACCCAGTACTTC. Translating gives CATSRDLGGDRETQYF.

CDR3 nucleotides: TGTGCCAGCATCCCGGGAGGGGCATCCTACGAGCAGTACTTC. Its protein is CASIPGGASYEQYF. The rearrangement joins TRBV6-6 to TRBJ2-7; 8 positions match TRBD2. V shed 7 bases, J shed 1 base, and the junction held 6 bases outside the gene matches. This CDR3 is built from 14 residues. Germline values: CDR1 MNHNY, CDR2 SVGAGI (reference sequence).